The table lists the clone carrying this TCR beta chain with a few counts. Sequencing used immunoSEQ multiplex PCR; TCRdb keeps in-frame clones, though not all of them. The sample shows under 85,000 clones, around 80% of them seen only once. The data derive from a study of blood T cell repertoires in COVID-19. Study-wide context: PBMCs, B-cell-depleted T cells, or T cells were the source of the cDNA or gDNA that made up the material.

The receptor comes from a human donor in a cohort sampled during active COVID-19. The sample consisted of peripheral blood.

In nucleotides, the CDR3 is TGTGCCAGCAGGGTAGGGGCGGACTATGGCTACACCTTC. This encodes CASRVGADYGYTF. The genes are TRBV7-9 and TRBJ1-2, with D perhaps matching TRBD1 (5 bases). The CDR3 length is 13 residues. V was shortened by 6 bases and J by 3 bases, with 11 bases between the two germline ends. Germline V lookup: CDR1 SEHNR, CDR2 FQNEAQ (reference sequence).